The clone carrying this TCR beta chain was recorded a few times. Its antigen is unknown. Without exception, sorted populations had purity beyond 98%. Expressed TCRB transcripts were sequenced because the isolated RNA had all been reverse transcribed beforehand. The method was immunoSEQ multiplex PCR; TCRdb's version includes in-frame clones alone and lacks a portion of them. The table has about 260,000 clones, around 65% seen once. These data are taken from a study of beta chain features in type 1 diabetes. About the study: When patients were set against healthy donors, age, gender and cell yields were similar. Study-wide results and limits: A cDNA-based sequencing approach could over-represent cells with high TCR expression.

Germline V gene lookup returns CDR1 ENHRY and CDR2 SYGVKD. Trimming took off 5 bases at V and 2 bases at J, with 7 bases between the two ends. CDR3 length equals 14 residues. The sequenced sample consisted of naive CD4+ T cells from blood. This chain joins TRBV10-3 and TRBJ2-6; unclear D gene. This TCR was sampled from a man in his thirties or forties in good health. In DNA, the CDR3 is TGTGCCATCAGTACCCACCCTGGGGCCAACGTCCTGACTTTC. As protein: CAISTHPGANVLTF.